These T cell receptor beta chains were read from a single sample in a study of a mutant IDH1 vaccine in newly diagnosed glioma. The repertoire was sequenced with immunoSEQ multiplex PCR; TCRdb's copy has only in-frame clones and lacks some. The repertoire holds some 120,000 clones, with roughly 77% as singletons. These receptors are not linked to any known antigen. The sample here was PBMCs, taken from a glioma patient whose treatment included an IDH1 peptide vaccine. These receptor sequences come from a man aged 40-49 years with glioma. The CDR3 runs from the conserved cysteine through the conserved F or W. The D gene is left open where the match is weak. Only some rows state a clone size, as once, few, many or a class for expanded clones.

j_call	v_call	clone_size	d_call	cdr3_length	cdr3_nt	cdr3_aa
TRBJ2-7	TRBV28	.	TRBD2	14	TGTGCCAGCAGACCGCCGGGACTAGCGGACGAGCAGTACTTC	CASRPPGLADEQYF
TRBJ1-5	TRBV18	.	TRBD1	12	TGTGCCAGCTCGGACAGGGTTCGACCCCAGCATTTT	CASSDRVRPQHF
TRBJ1-1	TRBV7-9	.	.	14	TGTGCCAGCAGCCCCGAGGGGAGCTTCAGAATGGCTTTCTTT	CASSPEGSFRMAFF
TRBJ2-3	TRBV10-1	.	.	11	TGCGCCAGCAGCATCACAGATACGCAGTATTTT	CASSITDTQYF
TRBJ1-2	TRBV6-5	.	.	11	TGTGCCAGCGGTGAACTCTATGGCTACACCTTC	CASGELYGYTF
TRBJ1-4	TRBV10-3	.	.	14	TGTGCCATCATTCACAGGGATCAGAATGAAAAACTGTTTTTT	CAIIHRDQNEKLFF
TRBJ1-2	TRBV6-5	.	.	14	TGTGCCAGCAGTACTTCCTGGGCCCTCTATGGCTACACCTTC	CASSTSWALYGYTF
TRBJ2-5	TRBV19	.	TRBD2	17	TGTGCCAGTAGTCCGAAACTAGCGGGTCTGTTACGAAAGACCCAGTACTTC	CASSPKLAGLLRKTQYF
TRBJ1-5	TRBV28	few	.	15	TGTGCCAGCAGTCCCAAGGGGCTGAAAAATCAGCCCCAGCATTTT	CASSPKGLKNQPQHF
TRBJ2-3	TRBV6-5	.	TRBD1	13	TGTGCCAGCAGTTACGACAGGGGGTATACGCAGTATTTT	CASSYDRGYTQYF
TRBJ2-7	TRBV4-2	.	TRBD1	14	TGTGCCAGCAGCCGGGACAGGGGGCCCTACGAGCAGTACTTC	CASSRDRGPYEQYF
TRBJ2-1	TRBV18	once	.	15	TGTGCCAGCTCACCGTCCGGGACACCCTCCAATGAGCAGTTCTTC	CASSPSGTPSNEQFF
TRBJ1-1	TRBV10-2	.	TRBD1	15	TGCGCCAGCAGTGAGCGGACAGGGGGAGGGACTGAAGCTTTCTTT	CASSERTGGGTEAFF
TRBJ2-7	TRBV7-9	.	.	16	TGTGCCAGCAGCCCCCCCGTTGTAGGCTTAACCTACGAGCAGTACTTC	CASSPPVVGLTYEQYF
TRBJ1-4	TRBV7-9	.	.	15	TGTGCCAGCAGCTTAGCTGGCAGGGGTGGTGAAAAACTGTTTTTT	CASSLAGRGGEKLFF
TRBJ1-4	TRBV7-2	.	TRBD1	16	TGTGCCAGCAGCGAAGGGGCGGACAGGGGGTATGAAAAACTGTTTTTT	CASSEGADRGYEKLFF
TRBJ1-2	TRBV11-2	.	TRBD1	14	TGTGCCAGCAGCTTAGGACAGGGTGGCTATGGCTACACCTTC	CASSLGQGGYGYTF
TRBJ2-5	TRBV11-2	.	.	17	TGTGCCAGCAGCTTAATGTCTGGCAGGGTGGCATCGGAGACCCAGTACTTC	CASSLMSGRVASETQYF
TRBJ1-6	TRBV30	once	.	13	TGTGCCTGGAGTGTACTTGAGGGTTCACCCCTCCACTTT	CAWSVLEGSPLHF
TRBJ1-2	TRBV5-4	.	.	18	TGTGCCAGCAGCTTGTCGGTTGGGTTCCGGGCCGACAACTATGGCTACACCTTC	CASSLSVGFRADNYGYTF